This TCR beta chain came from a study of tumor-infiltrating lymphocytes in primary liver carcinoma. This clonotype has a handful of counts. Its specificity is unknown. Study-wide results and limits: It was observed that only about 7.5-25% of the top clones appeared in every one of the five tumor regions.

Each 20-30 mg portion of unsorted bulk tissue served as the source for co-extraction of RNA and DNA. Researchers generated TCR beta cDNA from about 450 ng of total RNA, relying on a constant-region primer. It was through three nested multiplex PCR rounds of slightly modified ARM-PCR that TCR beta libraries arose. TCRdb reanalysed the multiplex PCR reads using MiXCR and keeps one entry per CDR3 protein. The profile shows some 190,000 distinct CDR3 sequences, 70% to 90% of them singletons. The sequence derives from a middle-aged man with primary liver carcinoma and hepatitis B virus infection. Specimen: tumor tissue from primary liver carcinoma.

CDR3 residues: CSAPDRGRDTQYF. In nucleotides, the CDR3 is TGCAGTGCCCCGGACAGGGGGCGCGATACGCAGTATTTT. The chain recombines TRBV20-1 with TRBJ2-3; 11 bases align to TRBD1. Trimming cost V 6 bases and J 6 bases; bases outside gene matches: 5. In germline, CDR1 is DFQATT, CDR2 SNEGSKA (reference sequence). This CDR3 has 13 residues.